This T cell receptor beta chain was recovered during a study of CXCR3-negative and CXCR3-positive naive CD8 T cells. The overall study: Every library held about 1.5 +/- 0.3 million TRB reads, and the total came to roughly 150 million.

Concerning this clonotype: Its antigen is still unknown.

UMI-labeled 5' RACE yielded the TRB cDNA libraries. After re-calling the 5' RACE reads, TCRdb lists one entry per CDR3 protein, DNA absent. The sample table includes over 100,000 distinct CDR3 sequences. The CDR3 consists of 15 residues. Germline V lookup: CDR1 MNHNY, CDR2 SVGAGI (reference sequence). Study-level findings and limits: Each naive subset displayed comparably high diversity, whereas memory CD8+ cells displayed much lower diversity. CXCR3-positive naive cells carried more hydrophobic TRB CDR3s than CXCR3-negative naive cells did. Between one naive subset and the other, surface CD5 was comparable, and TCR strength was inferred from TRB CDR3 properties. The study found that naive CXCR3-negative and CXCR3-positive cells shared TRBV-TRBJ usage, while memory cells differed.

This receptor was identified in a human donor in good health. Some clones in this sample may be carry-over from other donors' samples. Sequencing used naive CXCR3+ CD8+ T cells from blood. As to subset: CD45RO-CCR7+CD27+CD95- naive CD8+ T cells expressing CXCR3 (TNR3+). V gene TRBV6-6 combines with J gene TRBJ2-7; TCRdb selects TRBD1, and the lack of DNA leaves this call unchecked. The CDR3 protein is CASSRPTTGSYEQYF.